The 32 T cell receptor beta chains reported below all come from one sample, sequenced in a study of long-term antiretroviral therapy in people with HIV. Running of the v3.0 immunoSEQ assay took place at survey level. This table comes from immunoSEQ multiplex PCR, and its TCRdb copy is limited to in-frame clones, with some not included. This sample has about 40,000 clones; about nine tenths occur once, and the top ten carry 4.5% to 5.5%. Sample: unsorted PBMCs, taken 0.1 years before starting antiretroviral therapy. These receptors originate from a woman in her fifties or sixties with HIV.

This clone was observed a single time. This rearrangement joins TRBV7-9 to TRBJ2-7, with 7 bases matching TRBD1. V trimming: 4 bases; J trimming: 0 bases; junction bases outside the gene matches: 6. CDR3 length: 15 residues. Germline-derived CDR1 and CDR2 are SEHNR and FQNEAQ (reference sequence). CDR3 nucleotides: TGTGCCAGCAGCTCTCAACAGGGGCCCTCCTACGAGCAGTACTTC. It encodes CASSSQQGPSYEQYF.

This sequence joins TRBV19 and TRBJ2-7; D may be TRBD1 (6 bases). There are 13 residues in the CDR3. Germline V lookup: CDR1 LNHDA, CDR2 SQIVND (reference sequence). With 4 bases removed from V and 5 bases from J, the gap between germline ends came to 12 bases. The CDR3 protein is CASSSVRGDEQYF. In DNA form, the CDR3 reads TGTGCCAGTAGTAGTGTCAGGGGCGACGAGCAGTACTTC.

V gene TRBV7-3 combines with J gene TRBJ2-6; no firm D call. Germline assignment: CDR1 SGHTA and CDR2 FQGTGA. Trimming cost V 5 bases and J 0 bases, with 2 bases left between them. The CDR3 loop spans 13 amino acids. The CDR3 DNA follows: TGTGCCAGCAGCCCCTCTGGGGCCAACGTCCTGACTTTC. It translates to CASSPSGANVLTF.

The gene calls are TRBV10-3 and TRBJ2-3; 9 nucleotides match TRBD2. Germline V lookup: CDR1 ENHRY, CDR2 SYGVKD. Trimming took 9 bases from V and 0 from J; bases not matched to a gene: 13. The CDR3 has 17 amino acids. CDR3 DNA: TGTGCCATTCGAGGAGCTAGCGGGGACTCTAGCACAGATACGCAGTATTTT. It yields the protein CAIRGASGDSSTDTQYF.

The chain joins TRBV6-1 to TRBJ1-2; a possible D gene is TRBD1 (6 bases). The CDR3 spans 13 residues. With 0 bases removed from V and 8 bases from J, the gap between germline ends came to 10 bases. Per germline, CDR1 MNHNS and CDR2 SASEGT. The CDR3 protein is CASSEAQGQGYTF. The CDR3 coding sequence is TGTGCCAGCAGTGAAGCGCAGGGGCAGGGCTACACCTTC.

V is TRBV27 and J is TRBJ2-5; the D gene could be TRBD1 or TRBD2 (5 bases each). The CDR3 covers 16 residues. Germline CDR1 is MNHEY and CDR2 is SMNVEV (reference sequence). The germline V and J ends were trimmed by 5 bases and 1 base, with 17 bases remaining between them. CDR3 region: CASSRYGVGTQETQYF. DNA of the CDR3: TGTGCCAGCAGTAGGTACGGAGTCGGGACCCAAGAGACCCAGTACTTC.

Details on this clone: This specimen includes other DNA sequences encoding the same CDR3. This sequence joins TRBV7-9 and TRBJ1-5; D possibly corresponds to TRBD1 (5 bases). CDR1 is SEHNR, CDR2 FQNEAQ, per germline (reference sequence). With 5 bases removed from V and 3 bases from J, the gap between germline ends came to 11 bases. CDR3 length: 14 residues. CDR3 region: CASSLEGNNQPQHF. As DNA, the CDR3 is TGTGCCAGCAGCCTAGAGGGGAACAATCAGCCCCAGCATTTT.

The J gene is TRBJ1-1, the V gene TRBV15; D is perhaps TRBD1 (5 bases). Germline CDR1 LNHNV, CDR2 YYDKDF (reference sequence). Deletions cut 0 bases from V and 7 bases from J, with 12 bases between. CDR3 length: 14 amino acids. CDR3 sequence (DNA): TGTGCCACCAGCAGAGATATCGTCCAGGGTGAAGCTTTCTTT. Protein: CATSRDIVQGEAFF.

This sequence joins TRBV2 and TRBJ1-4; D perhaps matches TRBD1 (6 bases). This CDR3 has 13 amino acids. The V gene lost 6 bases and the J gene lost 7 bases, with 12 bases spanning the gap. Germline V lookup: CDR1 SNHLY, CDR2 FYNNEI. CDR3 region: CASRTVTGEKLFF. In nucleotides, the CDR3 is TGTGCCAGCAGGACGGTGACAGGTGAAAAACTGTTTTTT.

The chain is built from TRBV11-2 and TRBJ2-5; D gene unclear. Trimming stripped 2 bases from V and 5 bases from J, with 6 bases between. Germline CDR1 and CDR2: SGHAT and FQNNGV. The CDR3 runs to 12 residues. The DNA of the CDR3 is TGTGCCAGCAGCTTAAACACTGAGACCCAGTACTTC. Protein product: CASSLNTETQYF.

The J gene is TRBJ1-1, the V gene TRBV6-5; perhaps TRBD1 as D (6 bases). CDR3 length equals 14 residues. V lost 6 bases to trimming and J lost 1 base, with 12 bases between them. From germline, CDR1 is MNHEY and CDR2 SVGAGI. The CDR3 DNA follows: TGTGCCAGCAGCCCCGGGACAAGGAACACTGAAGCTTTCTTT. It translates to CASSPGTRNTEAFF.

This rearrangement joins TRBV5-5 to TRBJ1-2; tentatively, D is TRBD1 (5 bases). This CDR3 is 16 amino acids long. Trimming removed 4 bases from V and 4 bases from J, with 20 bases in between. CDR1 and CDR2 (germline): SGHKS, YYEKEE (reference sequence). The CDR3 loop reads CASSPGEGSSIYGYTF. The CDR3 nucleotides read TGTGCCAGCAGCCCTGGGGAGGGGTCCTCCATCTATGGCTACACCTTC.

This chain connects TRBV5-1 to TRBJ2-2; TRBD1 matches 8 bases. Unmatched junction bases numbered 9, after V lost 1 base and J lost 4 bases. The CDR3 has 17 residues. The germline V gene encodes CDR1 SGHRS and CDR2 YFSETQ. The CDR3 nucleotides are TGCGCCAGCAGCTTGTTTGGGGGACAGGTTGTCACCGGGGAGCTGTTTTTT. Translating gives CASSLFGGQVVTGELFF.

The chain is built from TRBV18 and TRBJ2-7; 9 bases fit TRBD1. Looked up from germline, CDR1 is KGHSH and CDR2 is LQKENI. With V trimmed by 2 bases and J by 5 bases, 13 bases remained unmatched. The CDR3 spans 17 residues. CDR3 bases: TGTGCCAGCTCACCAATACAGGGGTACACAGGGGGCGACGAGCAGTACTTC. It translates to CASSPIQGYTGGDEQYF. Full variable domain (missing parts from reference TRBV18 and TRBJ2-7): NAGVMQNPRHLVRRRGQEARLRCSPMKGHSHVYWYRQLPEEGLKFMVYLQKENIIDESGMPKERFSAEFPKEGPSILRIQQVVRGDSAAYFCASSPIQGYTGGDEQYFGPGTRLTVT.

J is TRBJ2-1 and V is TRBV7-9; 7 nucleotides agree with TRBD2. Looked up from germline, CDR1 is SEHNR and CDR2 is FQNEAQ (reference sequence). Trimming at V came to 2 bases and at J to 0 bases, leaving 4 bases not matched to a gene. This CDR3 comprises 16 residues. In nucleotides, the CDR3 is TGTGCCAGCAGCTTAAGAGCGGGGAGCTCCTACAATGAGCAGTTCTTC. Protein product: CASSLRAGSSYNEQFF. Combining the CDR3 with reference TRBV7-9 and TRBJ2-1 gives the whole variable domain DTGVSQNPRHKITKRGQNVTFRCDPISEHNRLYWYRQTLGQGPEFLTYFQNEAQLEKSRLLSDRFSAERPKGSFSTLEIQRTEQGDSAMYLCASSLRAGSSYNEQFFGPGTRLTVL.

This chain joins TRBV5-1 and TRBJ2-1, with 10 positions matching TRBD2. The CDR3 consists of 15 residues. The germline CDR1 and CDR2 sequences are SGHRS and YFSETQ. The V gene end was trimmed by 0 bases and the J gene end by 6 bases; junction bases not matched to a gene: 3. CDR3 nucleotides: TGCGCCAGCAGCTTGGAAGCGGGGGGGAGCAATGAGCAGTTCTTC. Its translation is CASSLEAGGSNEQFF.

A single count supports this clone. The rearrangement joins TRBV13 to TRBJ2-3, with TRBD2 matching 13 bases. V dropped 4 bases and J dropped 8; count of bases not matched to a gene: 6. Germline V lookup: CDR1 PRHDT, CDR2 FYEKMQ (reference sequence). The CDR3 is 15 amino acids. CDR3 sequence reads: CASSSWTSGGGTQYF. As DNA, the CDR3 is TGTGCCAGCAGCTCCTGGACTAGCGGGGGAGGTACGCAGTATTTT.

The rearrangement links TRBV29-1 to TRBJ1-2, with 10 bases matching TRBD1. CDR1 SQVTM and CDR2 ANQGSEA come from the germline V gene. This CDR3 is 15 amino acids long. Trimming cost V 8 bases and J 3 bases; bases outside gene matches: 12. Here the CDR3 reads CSTGQGQGYDYGYTF. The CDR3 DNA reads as TGCAGCACTGGACAGGGACAGGGGTATGACTATGGCTACACCTTC.

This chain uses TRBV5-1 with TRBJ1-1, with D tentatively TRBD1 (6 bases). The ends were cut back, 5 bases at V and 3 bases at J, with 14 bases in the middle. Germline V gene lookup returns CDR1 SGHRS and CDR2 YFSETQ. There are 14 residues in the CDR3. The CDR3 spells CASSPTGADTEAFF. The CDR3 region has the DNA TGCGCCAGCAGTCCCACGGGGGCCGACACTGAAGCTTTCTTT.

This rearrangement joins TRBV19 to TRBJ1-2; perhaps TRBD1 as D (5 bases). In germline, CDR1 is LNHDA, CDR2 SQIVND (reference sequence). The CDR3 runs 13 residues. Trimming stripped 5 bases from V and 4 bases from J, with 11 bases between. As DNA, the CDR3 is TGTGCCAGTAGTGAATCAGGGTTCTATGGCTACACCTTC. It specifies CASSESGFYGYTF.

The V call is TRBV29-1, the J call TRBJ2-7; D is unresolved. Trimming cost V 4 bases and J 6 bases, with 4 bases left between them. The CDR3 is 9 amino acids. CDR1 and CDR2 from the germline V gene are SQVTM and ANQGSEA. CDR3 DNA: TGCAGCGTTGTGGCCGAGCAGTACTTC. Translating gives CSVVAEQYF.

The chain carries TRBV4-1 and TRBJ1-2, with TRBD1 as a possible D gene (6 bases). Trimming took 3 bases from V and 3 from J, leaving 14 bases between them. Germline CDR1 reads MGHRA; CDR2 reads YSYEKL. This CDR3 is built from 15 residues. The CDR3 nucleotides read TGCGCCAGCAGCCAGAGCACCAGGGGAGACTATGGCTACACCTTC. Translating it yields CASSQSTRGDYGYTF.

This chain's CDR3 is CASSSLGNPYEQYF. The DNA of the CDR3 is TGTGCCAGCAGCTCGCTTGGTAATCCCTACGAGCAGTACTTC. The chain combines TRBV14 with TRBJ2-7; D unresolved. V lost 5 bases and J lost 2, with 13 bases in between. Germline loops: CDR1 SGHDN, CDR2 FVKESK. The CDR3 loop spans 14 amino acids.

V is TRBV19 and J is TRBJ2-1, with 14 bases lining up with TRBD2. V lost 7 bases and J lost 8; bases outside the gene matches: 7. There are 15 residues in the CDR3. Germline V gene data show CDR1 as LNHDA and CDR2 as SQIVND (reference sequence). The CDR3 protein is CASTLPGLAGDEQFF. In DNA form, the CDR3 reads TGTGCCAGTACTTTACCGGGACTAGCGGGGGATGAGCAGTTCTTC.

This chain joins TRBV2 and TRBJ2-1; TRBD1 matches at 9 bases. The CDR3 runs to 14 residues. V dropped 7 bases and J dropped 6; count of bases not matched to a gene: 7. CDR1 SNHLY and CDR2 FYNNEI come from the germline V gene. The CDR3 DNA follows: TGTGCCAGCAATCCGGGACAGGGCGTCAATGAGCAGTTCTTC. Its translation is CASNPGQGVNEQFF.

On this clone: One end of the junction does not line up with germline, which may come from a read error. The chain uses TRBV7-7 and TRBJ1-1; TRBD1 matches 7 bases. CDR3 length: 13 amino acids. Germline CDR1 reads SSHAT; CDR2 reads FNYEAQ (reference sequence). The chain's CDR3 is CASSTRQGTEAFF. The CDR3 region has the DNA TGTGCTAGCAGCACTCGACAGGGAACTGAAGCTTTCTTT.

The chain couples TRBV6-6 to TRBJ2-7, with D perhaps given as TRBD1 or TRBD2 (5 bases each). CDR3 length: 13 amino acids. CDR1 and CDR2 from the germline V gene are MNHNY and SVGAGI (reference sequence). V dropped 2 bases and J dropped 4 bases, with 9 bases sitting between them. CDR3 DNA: TGTGCCAGCAGTTACAGGGACCTTTACGAGCAGTACTTC. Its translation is CASSYRDLYEQYF.

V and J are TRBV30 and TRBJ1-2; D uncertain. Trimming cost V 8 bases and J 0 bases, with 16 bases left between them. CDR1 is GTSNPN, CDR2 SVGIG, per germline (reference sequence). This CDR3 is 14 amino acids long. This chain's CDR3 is CAHNVVSANYGYTF. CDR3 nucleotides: TGTGCCCACAACGTCGTGTCGGCTAACTATGGCTACACCTTC.

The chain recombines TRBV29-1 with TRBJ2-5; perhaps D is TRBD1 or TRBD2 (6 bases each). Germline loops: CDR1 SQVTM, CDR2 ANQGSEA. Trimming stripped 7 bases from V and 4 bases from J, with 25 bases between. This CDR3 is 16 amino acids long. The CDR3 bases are TGCAGCGCCGGAGGGGGGCTGGCCTCTGGTGTAGAGACCCAGTACTTC. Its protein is CSAGGGLASGVETQYF.

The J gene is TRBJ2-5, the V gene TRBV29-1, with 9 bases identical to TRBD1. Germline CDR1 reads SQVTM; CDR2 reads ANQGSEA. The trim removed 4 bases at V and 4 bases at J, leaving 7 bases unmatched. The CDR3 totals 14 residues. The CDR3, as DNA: TGCAGCGTTGTTTCCGGGGGACAGGGAGAGACCCAGTACTTC. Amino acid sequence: CSVVSGGQGETQYF.

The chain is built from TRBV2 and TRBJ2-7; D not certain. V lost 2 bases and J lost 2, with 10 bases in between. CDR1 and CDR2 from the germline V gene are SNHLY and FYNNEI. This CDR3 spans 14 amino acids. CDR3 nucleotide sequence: TGTGCCAGCAGTGAATTTCTGGGGACCTACGAGCAGTACTTC. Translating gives CASSEFLGTYEQYF.

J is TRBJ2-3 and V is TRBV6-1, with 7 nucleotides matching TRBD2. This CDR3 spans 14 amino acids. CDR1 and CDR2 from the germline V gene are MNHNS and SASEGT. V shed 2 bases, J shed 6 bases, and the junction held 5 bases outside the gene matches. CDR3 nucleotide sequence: TGTGCCAGCAGTGAACCTGCCGGGGGGGATACGCAGTATTTT. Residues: CASSEPAGGDTQYF.